A single sample gave rise to the 28 T cell receptor beta chains below, sequenced in a study of T cell repertoires in cytomegalovirus infection. These TCRs' antigens remain unknown. MiXCR, run by TCRdb on the reads, gives a single entry per CDR3 protein. The table shows over 120,000 distinct CDR3 sequences, with around 32% occurring only once. Sequencing was performed on CD8+ T cells from cultured PBMCs, taken from culture after CMV antigen stimulation. These receptors originate from a human donor in good health (CMV status not recorded). Some clones in this sample may be carry-over from other donors' samples.

The V gene is TRBV6-2 or TRBV6-3, the J gene TRBJ2-1, with 7 nucleotides matching TRBD1. The V and J ends lost 8 bases and 2 bases, in that order; junction bases with no gene match: 3. The CDR3 is 13 amino acids. Germline V lookup: CDR1 MNHEY, CDR2 SVGEGT. CDR3: CASGTAPYNEQFF. CDR3 DNA sequence: TGTGCCAGCGGGACAGCACCCTACAATGAGCAGTTCTTC.

This clonotype was seen a few times. The rearrangement joins TRBV27 to TRBJ2-5; perhaps TRBD2 as D (6 bases). Germline V gives CDR1 MNHEY, CDR2 SMNVEV (reference sequence). This CDR3 contains 14 residues. Trimming removed 5 bases at V and 5 bases at J, with 15 bases between. CDR3 in amino acids: CASSHRDSEETQYF. The CDR3 nucleotides read TGTGCCAGCAGTCACCGGGACTCAGAGGAGACCCAGTACTTC.

A note on this clonotype: The junction shows a germline mismatch at one end, possibly a read error. The genes are TRBV6-6 and TRBJ1-1; TRBD1 matches at 11 bases. This CDR3 is 13 amino acids long. Per the germline V gene, CDR1 is MNHNY and CDR2 is SVGAGI (reference sequence). The CDR3 protein is CASRWTGGTEDFF. CDR3 nucleotide sequence: TGTGCCAGCAGATGGACAGGGGGCACTGAAGATTTCTTT.

The chain combines TRBV6-6 with TRBJ2-4; TRBD1 is a possible D gene (5 bases). The germline CDR1 and CDR2 sequences are MNHNY and SVGAGI (reference sequence). Deletions cut 7 bases from V and 16 bases from J, with 20 bases between. This CDR3 is built from 12 residues. The CDR3 DNA sequence: TGTGCCAGCACCAAAAGCCAACGGACATTTTACTTC. Residues: CASTKSQRTFYF.

This clonotype was observed a few times. This chain uses TRBV2 with TRBJ2-1; D is ambiguous. Germline V gene data show CDR1 as SNHLY and CDR2 as FYNNEI. The V and J ends lost 7 bases and 6 bases respectively, with 10 bases between them. The CDR3 is 12 amino acids. The chain's CDR3 is CASTSLRNEQFF. As DNA, the CDR3 is TGTGCCAGCACTTCACTCCGCAATGAGCAGTTCTTC.

This clonotype was detected ten times or more. The rearrangement uses TRBV2 and TRBJ1-2, with D unresolved. The CDR3 spans 14 residues. Trimming took off 0 bases at V and 0 bases at J, with 5 bases between the two ends. Germline V gene sequence: CDR1 SNHLY, CDR2 FYNNEI. CDR3 in amino acids: CASSEARSNYGYTF. DNA for the CDR3: TGTGCCAGCAGTGAAGCCAGGTCTAACTATGGCTACACCTTC.

This chain joins TRBV9 and TRBJ2-5, with D unclear. V gave up 5 bases and J gave up 5 bases, with 16 bases separating them. In germline, CDR1 is SGDLS, CDR2 YYNGEE. The CDR3 runs 14 residues. The CDR3 is CASSPGPAWETQYF. The CDR3 bases are TGTGCCAGCAGTCCCGGGCCAGCTTGGGAGACCCAGTACTTC.

This clonotype was observed a few times. A read error is possible here, since a much larger clone lies one base away. V gene TRBV5-4 combines with J gene TRBJ2-3; D could derive from TRBD1 or TRBD2 (6 bases each). CDR1 is SGHNT, CDR2 YYREEE, per germline (reference sequence). This CDR3 contains 14 residues. Trimming took 2 bases from V and 2 from J, leaving 9 bases between them. The CDR3 protein is CASSLGGNTDTQYF. Written as DNA, the CDR3 is TGTGCCAGCAGCTTAGGGGGGAACACAGATACGCAGTATTTT.

This clonotype was found many times. The genes are TRBV18 and TRBJ2-3; D is perhaps TRBD1 (5 bases). Germline assignment: CDR1 KGHSH and CDR2 LQKENI. V dropped 6 bases and J dropped 8 bases, with 21 bases sitting between them. The CDR3 consists of 15 residues. DNA for the CDR3: TGTGCCAGCTCCAACCTGGGGCAGAGCCAGGGTACGCAGTATTTT. Protein sequence: CASSNLGQSQGTQYF.

This sequence joins TRBV19 and TRBJ1-1; TRBD1 matches at 10 bases. The germline V gene encodes CDR1 LNHDA and CDR2 SQIVND (reference sequence). V lost 5 bases and J lost 5; bases outside the gene matches: 5. The CDR3 contains 14 residues. The CDR3 sequence: CASSLGTGETEAFF. Written as DNA, the CDR3 is TGTGCCAGTAGTCTCGGGACAGGGGAAACTGAAGCTTTCTTT.

The CDR3, as DNA: TGCAGCGTATGGACAGGGGACGTTGACATTCAGTACTTC. Protein: CSVWTGDVDIQYF. V usage is TRBV29-1 and J usage is TRBJ2-4; 9 nucleotides match TRBD1. This CDR3 spans 13 amino acids. CDR1 SQVTM and CDR2 ANQGSEA come from the germline V gene. Germline trimming cut 6 bases from V and 8 bases from J; bases unmatched to any gene: 8.

This chain uses TRBV19 with TRBJ1-1; a weak D match, TRBD1 (6 bases). Trimming removed 4 bases from V and 3 bases from J, with 9 bases in between. Germline V gene lookup returns CDR1 LNHDA and CDR2 SQIVND (reference sequence). CDR3 length equals 13 residues. DNA for the CDR3: TGTGCCAGTAGTAGCGACAGGTACACTGAAGCTTTCTTT. Its protein product is CASSSDRYTEAFF.

The V and J genes are TRBV12-3 or TRBV12-4 and TRBJ2-5; 11 bases match TRBD1. V was pared by 8 bases and J by 4 bases, with 12 bases of the junction left unmatched. CDR3 length: 16 amino acids. The CDR3 DNA reads as TGTGCCAGCGCGATGGACAGGGGGCTTGGTGGAGAGACCCAGTACTTC. Its protein product is CASAMDRGLGGETQYF.

The chain combines TRBV9 with TRBJ2-1, with 9 bases matching TRBD1. Germline lookup yields CDR1 SGDLS and CDR2 YYNGEE. The trim removed 4 bases at V and 8 bases at J, leaving 13 bases unmatched. CDR3 length equals 16 residues. The CDR3, as DNA: TGTGCCAGCAGCATAAACCGGGACAGGGCCCATCATGAGCAGTTCTTC. Encoded protein: CASSINRDRAHHEQFF.

The sample holds many counts of this clonotype. The chain links TRBV7-6 to TRBJ2-7; 8 nucleotides align to TRBD1. Germline V lookup: CDR1 SGHVS, CDR2 FNYEAQ. Trimming at V came to 5 bases and at J to 0 bases, leaving 6 bases not matched to a gene. This CDR3 contains 15 residues. CDR3 bases: TGTGCCAGCAGCCCAGGGACAGGTTTCTCCTACGAGCAGTACTTC. Translating it yields CASSPGTGFSYEQYF.

In this sample, this clonotype turned up a few times. The chain combines TRBV12-3 or TRBV12-4 with TRBJ2-1; 10 bases map to TRBD2. The CDR3 runs to 15 residues. With V trimmed by 2 bases and J by 8 bases, 6 bases remained unmatched. The chain's CDR3 is CASSLWSGGEHEQFF. In nucleotides, the CDR3 is TGTGCCAGCAGTTTATGGAGCGGGGGGGAACATGAGCAGTTCTTC.

This clonotype was counted a few times. The J gene is TRBJ2-2, the V gene TRBV19, with a possible D match to TRBD1 (6 bases). Germline assignment: CDR1 LNHDA and CDR2 SQIVND (reference sequence). Trimming stripped 3 bases from V and 6 bases from J, with 14 bases between. This CDR3 spans 15 amino acids. The CDR3 coding sequence is TGTGCCAGTAGTATTGCGAGGGGGACCCCCGGGGAGCTGTTTTTT. As protein: CASSIARGTPGELFF. Full variable domain (remainder filled in from reference TRBV19 and TRBJ2-2): DGGITQSPKYLFRKEGQNVTLSCEQNLNHDAMYWYRQDPGQGLRLIYYSQIVNDFQKGDIAEGYSVSREKKESFPLTVTSAQKNPTAFYLCASSIARGTPGELFFGEGSRLTVL.

In this sample, this clonotype turned up many times. The V gene is TRBV7-6, the J gene TRBJ1-2; 9 bases align to TRBD1. Germline CDR1 SGHVS, CDR2 FNYEAQ. The junction had 16 bases not matched to a gene; V was cut back by 4 bases and J by 4 bases. This CDR3 is built from 18 residues. The CDR3 region is CASSYGTGSPTQVYGYTF. The CDR3 DNA reads as TGTGCCAGCAGCTACGGGACAGGGTCCCCAACCCAGGTCTATGGCTACACCTTC.

Details on this clonotype: This may come from a read error, since a much larger clone is one base off. The chain combines TRBV7-3 with TRBJ1-2, with D hard to call. Germline assignment: CDR1 SGHTA and CDR2 FQGTGA. The CDR3 loop spans 14 amino acids. In DNA form, the CDR3 reads TGTGCCAGCAGCTTAGACGGGTACCCCTATGGCTGCACCTTC. Amino acids: CASSLDGYPYGCTF.

This clonotype has ten or more counts. The V call is TRBV7-9, the J call TRBJ2-1; D is uncertain. The CDR3 contains 12 residues. The germline V and J ends were trimmed by 0 bases and 8 bases, with 5 bases remaining between them. Germline CDR1 is SEHNR and CDR2 is FQNEAQ (reference sequence). CDR3 nucleotides: TGTGCCAGCAGCTTAGCTATGGATGAGCAGTTCTTC. It is translated as CASSLAMDEQFF.

In this sample, this clonotype turned up many times. The chain uses TRBV7-2 and TRBJ2-7, with D uncertain. The CDR3 runs 14 residues. Germline CDR1 SGHTA, CDR2 FQGNSA. Trimming took off 3 bases at V and 2 bases at J, with 11 bases between the two ends. The CDR3 coding sequence is TGTGCCAGCAGCTTTCAGGCGACCCCCTACGAGCAGTACTTC. This codes for CASSFQATPYEQYF.

Details on this clonotype: This clone may be a read error of a much larger clone one base away. Since the CDR3 does not end with the conserved phenylalanine or tryptophan, this likely comes from a read error. This rearrangement joins TRBV5-1 to TRBJ2-3; 15 nucleotides agree with TRBD2. The CDR3 consists of 16 residues. V gave up 4 bases and J gave up 4 bases; unmatched junction bases: 4. Germline V gene lookup returns CDR1 SGHRS and CDR2 YFSETQ. CDR3 loop: CASSPRTSGGADTQYS. CDR3 sequence (DNA): TGCGCCAGCAGCCCACGGACTAGCGGGGGGGCAGATACGCAGTATTCT.

This clonotype occurred once. V gene TRBV2 combines with J gene TRBJ2-1; maybe TRBD1 (6 bases). Deletions cut 8 bases from V and 3 bases from J, with 14 bases between. This CDR3 is built from 14 residues. The germline V gene encodes CDR1 SNHLY and CDR2 FYNNEI. CDR3 sequence reads: CASDRIEDYNEQFF. DNA of the CDR3: TGTGCCAGCGACAGGATTGAGGACTACAATGAGCAGTTCTTC.

This clonotype has more than one count but fewer than ten. The rearrangement links TRBV6-5 to TRBJ2-7, with D unclear. Looked up from germline, CDR1 is MNHEY and CDR2 is SVGAGI. With 0 bases removed from V and 4 bases from J, the gap between germline ends came to 7 bases. The CDR3 covers 13 residues. CDR3 bases: TGTGCCAGCAGTTACTCCCACGGGTACGAGCAGTACTTC. This sequence encodes CASSYSHGYEQYF.

This clonotype is a singleton in its sample. The chain joins TRBV7-4 to TRBJ1-2, with TRBD1 matching 7 bases. The CDR3 is made up of 14 amino acids. V was pared by 3 bases and J by 5 bases, with 6 bases of the junction left unmatched. Germline values: CDR1 SGHVT, CDR2 SQSDAQ. The CDR3 is CASSLGDSEYGYTF. CDR3 sequence (DNA): TGTGCCAGCAGCTTGGGGGACAGCGAATATGGCTACACCTTC. The full variable domain, rest sourced from reference TRBV7-4 and TRBJ1-2, is GAGVSQSPRYKVAKRGRDVALRCDSISGHVTLYWYRQTLGQGSEVLTYSQSDAQRDKSGRPSGRFSAERPERSVSTLKIQRTEQGDSAVYLCASSLGDSEYGYTFGSGTRLTVV.

To note about this clonotype: One end of the junction fails to match germline, which may point to a read error. The V gene is TRBV5-3, the J gene TRBJ1-4, with a tentative D call TRBD1 (5 bases). TRBV5-3 is an ORF; its function is uncertain. The CDR3 runs 14 residues. For the CDR3, the DNA is TGTGCCAGCAGCTCGGGACCAACTAATGAAAAACTGTTTTTT. It encodes CASSSGPTNEKLFF.

This chain links TRBV27 with TRBJ2-7, with TRBD1 identical over 7 bases. J lost 3 bases, V lost 0 bases, and 5 bases had no gene match. The CDR3 extends over 15 amino acids. The V gene's germline CDR1 is MNHEY and CDR2 SMNVEV (reference sequence). CDR3 bases: TGTGCCAGCAGTTTATCATGGGACAGAAGCTACGAGCAGTACTTC. This codes for CASSLSWDRSYEQYF.

The chain couples TRBV4-2 to TRBJ2-7; TRBD2 aligns across 13 bases. CDR1 and CDR2 (germline): LGHNA, YNFKEQ. The CDR3 sequence is 15 residues long. V shed 5 bases, J shed 3 bases, and the junction held 4 bases outside the gene matches. CDR3 in DNA: TGTGCCAGCAGCACCAGACTAGCGGGGGGCTACGAGCAGTACTTC. This translates into CASSTRLAGGYEQYF.